This record covers a single TCR beta chain. The sample is drawn from a study of T cells after yellow fever vaccination. V lost 6 bases, J lost 6 bases, and 3 bases stayed unmatched. CDR3 length: 15 residues. TCRdb itself ran the 5' RACE reads through MiXCR, one entry per CDR3 protein. Seen here are just under 600,000 distinct CDR3 sequences, approximately 15% observed once, and the top ten hold roughly an eighth. The chain has TRBV12-3 or TRBV12-4 and TRBJ2-1, with 15 bases aligning to TRBD2. The input for sequencing was PBMCs, taken on the day of the yellow fever booster vaccination. The TCR comes from a man aged 25-45 years who received the YFV17D yellow fever vaccine. The CDR3 nucleotides read TGTGCCAGCAGCCGGACTAGCGGGAGGGTCAATGAGCAGTTCTTC. Translating it yields CASSRTSGRVNEQFF.